The entry below describes one T cell receptor (beta chain). The antigen is undetermined. Sequenced by immunoSEQ multiplex PCR; TCRdb stores in-frame clones only, minus some. This sample has several thousand clones, with about three fifths found just once. This sample was taken from a study of CD8 T cell repertoires and HIV-1 epitope variants. Looking at the study overall: Epitopes were three Gag families plus Nef HW9 and YT9. The baseline condition was 1M T cells left uncultured.

The CDR3 runs 12 residues. The germline CDR1 and CDR2 sequences are SGHKS and YYEKEE (reference sequence). The TCR comes from a male donor with HIV. The source material was cultured CD8+ T cells derived from PBMCs. V and J are TRBV5-5 and TRBJ2-5; no clear D gene. The J call is in doubt because the DNA end fits TRBJ2-7 better. CDR3 in DNA: TGTGCCAGCAGCTTGACAGACTACGAGCAGTACTTC. Translated, it gives CASSLTDYEQYF.